These T cell receptor beta chains were read from a single sample in a study of blood T cell repertoires in COVID-19. Libraries were prepared by immunoSEQ multiplex PCR; TCRdb keeps only in-frame clonotypes and omits some of them. The data show about 97,000 clones, 84% seen once. The sequencing sample was made of peripheral blood. The source of these receptors is a man aged 40-50 years with active or convalescent COVID-19. Each CDR3 is given with its conserved first and last residue. D genes are given only for firm matches. The size field is filled for only some rows; it gives once, few, many or a size class.

j_call: TRBJ1-3
d_call: TRBD1
clone_size: many
v_call: TRBV4-3
cdr3_nt: TGCGCCAGCAGCCACACGACAGGGAGCGGCAACACCATATATTTT
cdr3_aa: CASSHTTGSGNTIYF

j_call: TRBJ1-2
d_call: TRBD1
clone_size: .
v_call: TRBV29-1
cdr3_nt: TGCAGCGCCGGACAGGGATCCGGCAATGGCTACACCTTC
cdr3_aa: CSAGQGSGNGYTF

j_call: TRBJ1-5
d_call: .
clone_size: .
v_call: TRBV7-2
cdr3_nt: TGTGCCAGCAGCTTTATGAGGGATAGGCAGCCCCAGCATTTT
cdr3_aa: CASSFMRDRQPQHF

j_call: TRBJ2-5
d_call: TRBD2
clone_size: .
v_call: TRBV7-2
cdr3_nt: TGTGCCAGCAGCTACGGGCTAGCGGGGGTACAAGAGACCCAGTACTTC
cdr3_aa: CASSYGLAGVQETQYF

j_call: TRBJ2-1
d_call: TRBD2
clone_size: .
v_call: TRBV12-5
cdr3_nt: TGTGCTAGTGGTTTGGGACTAGCGGGGGCCAACAATGAGCAGTTCTTC
cdr3_aa: CASGLGLAGANNEQFF

j_call: TRBJ2-7
d_call: .
clone_size: .
v_call: TRBV19
cdr3_nt: TGTGCCACCTCCTTAATGAGCTCCTACGAGCAGTACTTC
cdr3_aa: CATSLMSSYEQYF

j_call: TRBJ2-3
d_call: .
clone_size: .
v_call: TRBV10-1
cdr3_nt: TGCGCCAGCAGTGTAGGGATTCTCGGGACTTCACACACAGATACGCAGTATTTT
cdr3_aa: CASSVGILGTSHTDTQYF

j_call: TRBJ2-7
d_call: .
clone_size: .
v_call: TRBV6-2/TRBV6-3
cdr3_nt: TGTGCCAGCAGGCCTGCGGGGGCGGCGGGGCTATACGAGCAGTACTTC
cdr3_aa: CASRPAGAAGLYEQYF

j_call: TRBJ2-3
d_call: .
clone_size: .
v_call: TRBV5-1
cdr3_nt: TGCGCCAGCAGCTTGGCCGAGGGAACAGATACGCAGTATTTT
cdr3_aa: CASSLAEGTDTQYF

j_call: TRBJ1-4
d_call: .
clone_size: .
v_call: TRBV4-1
cdr3_nt: TGCGCCAGCAGCCCGGGATTCCCCTTTGATGAAAAACTGTTTTTT
cdr3_aa: CASSPGFPFDEKLFF

j_call: TRBJ2-1
d_call: TRBD2
clone_size: .
v_call: TRBV5-1
cdr3_nt: TGCGCCAGCAGCTTGGCGGGAGGGACTAGCGGGGGGAGCTCCTACAATGAGCAGTTCTTC
cdr3_aa: CASSLAGGTSGGSSYNEQFF

j_call: TRBJ2-1
d_call: TRBD2
clone_size: .
v_call: TRBV24-1
cdr3_nt: TGTGCCACCAGTGATTCGCGGGGGGGGTACAATGAGCAGTTCTTC
cdr3_aa: CATSDSRGGYNEQFF

j_call: TRBJ1-6
d_call: .
clone_size: .
v_call: TRBV7-2
cdr3_nt: TGTGCCAGCAGGACGGGACTCCCGAATTCACCCCTCCACTTT
cdr3_aa: CASRTGLPNSPLHF

j_call: TRBJ2-3
d_call: .
clone_size: many
v_call: TRBV5-5
cdr3_nt: TGTGCCAGCAGCCCCTTGGGAGGCATGATCACAGATACGCAGTATTTT
cdr3_aa: CASSPLGGMITDTQYF

j_call: TRBJ2-7
d_call: .
clone_size: .
v_call: TRBV10-3
cdr3_nt: TGTGCCATCAGTGTATACGAGGGCGAGCAGTACTTC
cdr3_aa: CAISVYEGEQYF

j_call: TRBJ1-2
d_call: .
clone_size: .
v_call: TRBV5-1
cdr3_nt: TGCGCCAGCAGCCCCCCAGCTCGGACAGCCTATGGCTACACCTTC
cdr3_aa: CASSPPARTAYGYTF

j_call: TRBJ1-1
d_call: TRBD1
clone_size: .
v_call: TRBV19
cdr3_nt: TGTGCCACCAGGACAGGGGAGACTGAAGCTTTCTTT
cdr3_aa: CATRTGETEAFF

j_call: TRBJ1-2
d_call: .
clone_size: .
v_call: TRBV7-2
cdr3_nt: TGTGCCAGCAGCTTAGGTAGCGACGGCAGGTCCTATGGCTACACCTTC
cdr3_aa: CASSLGSDGRSYGYTF

j_call: TRBJ1-5
d_call: TRBD1
clone_size: .
v_call: TRBV10-3
cdr3_nt: TGTGCCATCAGCGGGACAGGGGGCCAGGATCAGCCCCAGCATTTT
cdr3_aa: CAISGTGGQDQPQHF

j_call: TRBJ2-1
d_call: TRBD1
clone_size: .
v_call: TRBV7-3
cdr3_nt: TGTGCCAGCAGCCCGGCTCCGGGACAGGGTTCCTACAATGAGCAGTTCTTC
cdr3_aa: CASSPAPGQGSYNEQFF

j_call: TRBJ1-3
d_call: .
clone_size: once
v_call: TRBV7-7
cdr3_nt: TGTGCTAGCAGTCTAGACAGTACCTCTGGAAACACCATATATTTT
cdr3_aa: CASSLDSTSGNTIYF

j_call: TRBJ2-1
d_call: TRBD2
clone_size: .
v_call: TRBV7-9
cdr3_nt: TGTGCCAGCAGCTTAGCCGGGGGGGTTTACAATGAGCAGTTCTTC
cdr3_aa: CASSLAGGVYNEQFF

j_call: TRBJ2-7
d_call: .
clone_size: .
v_call: TRBV15
cdr3_nt: TGTGCCACCAGCAGAGATGCACAGACCTACGAGCAGTACTTC
cdr3_aa: CATSRDAQTYEQYF

j_call: TRBJ2-7
d_call: TRBD1
clone_size: .
v_call: TRBV2
cdr3_nt: TGTGCCAGCAGTGGGGACAGGGCGATCACCTACGAGCAGTACTTC
cdr3_aa: CASSGDRAITYEQYF

j_call: TRBJ2-5
d_call: .
clone_size: .
v_call: TRBV6-5
cdr3_nt: TGTGCCAGCACGGGCCAGGGCGAGACCCAGTACTTC
cdr3_aa: CASTGQGETQYF

j_call: TRBJ1-6
d_call: TRBD1
clone_size: .
v_call: TRBV10-3
cdr3_nt: TGTGCCATCAAAAAGGGACAGGCATCCGATAATTCACCCCTCCACTTT
cdr3_aa: CAIKKGQASDNSPLHF

j_call: TRBJ1-5
d_call: .
clone_size: .
v_call: TRBV4-1
cdr3_nt: TGCGCCAGCAGCCAAGGGGACACCCGTTCGGAGTCCCCCCAGCATTTT
cdr3_aa: CASSQGDTRSESPQHF

j_call: TRBJ2-3
d_call: TRBD2
clone_size: few
v_call: TRBV6-4
cdr3_nt: TGTGCCAGCAGTGAGACTAGCGGGGGGGCAGATACGCAGTATTTT
cdr3_aa: CASSETSGGADTQYF

j_call: TRBJ2-2
d_call: .
clone_size: .
v_call: TRBV5-1
cdr3_nt: TGCGCCAGCAGCTTTGGCGGGGAGTTCTCCCGGGAGCTGTTTTTT
cdr3_aa: CASSFGGEFSRELFF

j_call: TRBJ2-5
d_call: .
clone_size: .
v_call: TRBV6-5
cdr3_nt: TGTGCCAGCAGTTACCTGGAGACCCAGTACTTC
cdr3_aa: CASSYLETQYF

j_call: TRBJ2-5
d_call: TRBD1
clone_size: .
v_call: TRBV6-5
cdr3_nt: TGTGCCAGCAGATTGGGACAGGGCCCGACCCAGTACTTC
cdr3_aa: CASRLGQGPTQYF

j_call: TRBJ2-7
d_call: .
clone_size: .
v_call: TRBV24-1
cdr3_nt: TGTGCCACCAGTGAGCTAGCGAGGTCCTACGAGCAGTACTTC
cdr3_aa: CATSELARSYEQYF

j_call: TRBJ1-1
d_call: .
clone_size: .
v_call: TRBV6-5
cdr3_nt: TGTGCCAGCAGCCCCCGACAGGTGAACACTGAAGCTTTCTTT
cdr3_aa: CASSPRQVNTEAFF

j_call: TRBJ2-7
d_call: TRBD1
clone_size: many
v_call: TRBV10-2
cdr3_nt: TGCGCCAGCAGCGGGGACAGCTCCTACGAGCAGTACTTC
cdr3_aa: CASSGDSSYEQYF

j_call: TRBJ2-5
d_call: .
clone_size: once
v_call: TRBV11-3
cdr3_nt: TGTGCCAGCAGCTCCTCCTCCCAAGAGACCCAGTACTTC
cdr3_aa: CASSSSSQETQYF

j_call: TRBJ1-5
d_call: .
clone_size: .
v_call: TRBV6-5
cdr3_nt: TGTGCCAGCAGAACCCTAGGGGATTATGGTCAGCCCCAGCATTTT
cdr3_aa: CASRTLGDYGQPQHF

j_call: TRBJ1-1
d_call: TRBD1
clone_size: .
v_call: TRBV12-5
cdr3_nt: TGTGCTAGTTACGGACAGGAGAACACTGAAGCTTTCTTT
cdr3_aa: CASYGQENTEAFF

j_call: TRBJ2-2
d_call: TRBD1
clone_size: .
v_call: TRBV29-1
cdr3_nt: TGCAGCGTCAGATCGGACAGGACAACCGGGGAGCTGTTTTTT
cdr3_aa: CSVRSDRTTGELFF

j_call: TRBJ2-3
d_call: TRBD2
clone_size: few
v_call: TRBV9
cdr3_nt: TGTGCCAGCAGCGGTGGGACTAGCGGGTTTGCCGTCTGGGATACGCAGTATTTT
cdr3_aa: CASSGGTSGFAVWDTQYF

j_call: TRBJ2-3
d_call: TRBD2
clone_size: .
v_call: TRBV7-2
cdr3_nt: TGTGCCAGCAGCTTAGGGACTAGCGGGGGAGCGGTAGATACGCAGTATTTT
cdr3_aa: CASSLGTSGGAVDTQYF

j_call: TRBJ1-2
d_call: .
clone_size: .
v_call: TRBV30
cdr3_nt: TGTGCCTGGAGTTTGACAGGCGGCTATGGCTACACCTTC
cdr3_aa: CAWSLTGGYGYTF

j_call: TRBJ1-2
d_call: .
clone_size: .
v_call: TRBV7-9
cdr3_nt: TGTGCCAGCAGCTTAGGTGACAGCAACTATGGCTACACCTTC
cdr3_aa: CASSLGDSNYGYTF